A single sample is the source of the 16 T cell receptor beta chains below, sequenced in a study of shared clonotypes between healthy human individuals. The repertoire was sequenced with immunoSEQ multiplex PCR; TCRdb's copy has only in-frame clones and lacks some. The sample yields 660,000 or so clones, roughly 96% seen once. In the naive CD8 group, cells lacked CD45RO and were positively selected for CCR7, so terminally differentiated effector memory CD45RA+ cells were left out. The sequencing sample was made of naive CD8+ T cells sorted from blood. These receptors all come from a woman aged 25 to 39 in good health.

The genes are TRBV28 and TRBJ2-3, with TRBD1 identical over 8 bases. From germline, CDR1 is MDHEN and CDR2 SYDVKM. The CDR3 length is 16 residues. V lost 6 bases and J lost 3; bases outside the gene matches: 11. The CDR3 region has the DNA TGTGCCAGCAGCCCCGTGGACAGGGTGGGAACAGATACGCAGTATTTT. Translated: CASSPVDRVGTDTQYF.

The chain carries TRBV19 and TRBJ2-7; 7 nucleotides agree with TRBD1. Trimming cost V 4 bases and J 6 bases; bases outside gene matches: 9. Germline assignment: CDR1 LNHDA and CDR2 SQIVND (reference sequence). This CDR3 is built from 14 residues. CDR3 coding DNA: TGTGCCAGTAGTACGACAGGGCCCGCCGGCGAGCAGTACTTC. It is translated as CASSTTGPAGEQYF.

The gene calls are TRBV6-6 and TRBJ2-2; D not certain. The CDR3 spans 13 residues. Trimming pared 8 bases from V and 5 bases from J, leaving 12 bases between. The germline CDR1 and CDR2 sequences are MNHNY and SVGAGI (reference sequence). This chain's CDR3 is CASREVNTGELFF. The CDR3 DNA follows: TGTGCCAGCCGAGAGGTTAATACCGGGGAGCTGTTTTTT.

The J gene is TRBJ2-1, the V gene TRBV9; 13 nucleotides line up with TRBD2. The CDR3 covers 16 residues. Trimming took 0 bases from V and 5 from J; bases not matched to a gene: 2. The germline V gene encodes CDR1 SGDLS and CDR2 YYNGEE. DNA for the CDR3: TGTGCCAGCAGCGTAGTTGGACTAGCGGGAGACAATGAGCAGTTCTTC. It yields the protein CASSVVGLAGDNEQFF.

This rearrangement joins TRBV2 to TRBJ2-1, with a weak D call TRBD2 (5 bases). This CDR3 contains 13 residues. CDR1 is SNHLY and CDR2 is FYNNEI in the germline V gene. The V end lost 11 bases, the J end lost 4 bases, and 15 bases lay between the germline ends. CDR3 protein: CAGGREFYNEQFF. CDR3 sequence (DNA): TGTGCCGGAGGACGGGAATTTTACAATGAGCAGTTCTTC.

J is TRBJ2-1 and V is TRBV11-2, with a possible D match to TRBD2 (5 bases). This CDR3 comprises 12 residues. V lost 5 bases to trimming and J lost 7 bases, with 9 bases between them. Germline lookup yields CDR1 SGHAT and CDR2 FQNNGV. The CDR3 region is CASSVPGNEQFF. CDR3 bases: TGTGCCAGCAGCGTTCCGGGGAATGAGCAGTTCTTC.

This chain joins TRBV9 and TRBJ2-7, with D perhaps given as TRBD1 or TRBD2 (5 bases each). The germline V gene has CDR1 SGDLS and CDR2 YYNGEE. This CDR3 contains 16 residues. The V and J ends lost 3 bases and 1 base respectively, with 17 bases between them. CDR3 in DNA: TGTGCCAGCAGCGGGGGACCAGCGGACTTTTCCTACGAGCAGTACTTC. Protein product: CASSGGPADFSYEQYF.

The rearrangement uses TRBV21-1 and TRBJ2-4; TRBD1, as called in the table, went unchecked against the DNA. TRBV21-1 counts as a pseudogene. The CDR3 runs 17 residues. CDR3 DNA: TGTGCCAGCAGCAAAGGGGGGACAGGGGAAGACGAAAACATTCAGTACTTC. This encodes CASSKGGTGEDENIQYF.

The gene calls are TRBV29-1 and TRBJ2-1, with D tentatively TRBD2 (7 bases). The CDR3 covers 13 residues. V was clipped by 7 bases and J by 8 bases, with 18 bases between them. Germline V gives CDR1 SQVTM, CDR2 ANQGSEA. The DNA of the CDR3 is TGCAGCGGTGAGGGGGGGAGAACCGATGAGCAGTTCTTC. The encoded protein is CSGEGGRTDEQFF.

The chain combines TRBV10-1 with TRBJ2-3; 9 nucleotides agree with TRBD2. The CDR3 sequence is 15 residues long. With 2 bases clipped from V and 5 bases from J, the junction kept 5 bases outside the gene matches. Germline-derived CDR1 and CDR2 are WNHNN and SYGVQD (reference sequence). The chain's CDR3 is CASSETLAGQDTQYF. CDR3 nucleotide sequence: TGCGCCAGCAGTGAGACGCTAGCGGGACAAGATACGCAGTATTTT.

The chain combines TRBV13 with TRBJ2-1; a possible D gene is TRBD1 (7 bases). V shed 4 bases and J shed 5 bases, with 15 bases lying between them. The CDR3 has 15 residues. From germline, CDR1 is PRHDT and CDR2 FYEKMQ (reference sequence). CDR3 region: CASSSRGEFHNEQFF. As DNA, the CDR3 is TGTGCCAGCAGCTCCAGGGGGGAGTTCCACAATGAGCAGTTCTTC.

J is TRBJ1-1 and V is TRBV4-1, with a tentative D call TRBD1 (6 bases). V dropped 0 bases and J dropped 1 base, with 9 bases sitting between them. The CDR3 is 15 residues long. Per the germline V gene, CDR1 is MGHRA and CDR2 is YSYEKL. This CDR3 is CASSQDGQPNTEAFF. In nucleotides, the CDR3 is TGCGCCAGCAGCCAAGACGGACAGCCGAACACTGAAGCTTTCTTT.

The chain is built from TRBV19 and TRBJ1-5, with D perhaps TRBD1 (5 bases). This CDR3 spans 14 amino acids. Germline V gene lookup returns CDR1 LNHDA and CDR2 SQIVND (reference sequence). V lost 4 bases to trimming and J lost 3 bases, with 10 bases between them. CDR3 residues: CASSTRDHNQPQHF. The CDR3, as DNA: TGTGCCAGTAGTACCAGGGACCACAATCAGCCCCAGCATTTT. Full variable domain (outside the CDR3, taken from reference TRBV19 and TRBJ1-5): DGGITQSPKYLFRKEGQNVTLSCEQNLNHDAMYWYRQDPGQGLRLIYYSQIVNDFQKGDIAEGYSVSREKKESFPLTVTSAQKNPTAFYLCASSTRDHNQPQHFGDGTRLSIL.

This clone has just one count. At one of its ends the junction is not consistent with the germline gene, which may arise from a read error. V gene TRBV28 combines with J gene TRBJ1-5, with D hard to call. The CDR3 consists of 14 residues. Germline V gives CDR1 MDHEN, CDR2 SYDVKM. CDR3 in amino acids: CAVSGSYSNQPQHF. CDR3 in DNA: TGCGCGGTTTCCGGCTCCTATAGCAATCAGCCCCAGCATTTT.

The CDR3 sequence: CSARGDDGYTF. As DNA, the CDR3 is TGCAGTGCTAGAGGGGACGACGGCTACACCTTC. The chain has TRBV20-1 and TRBJ1-2, with D possibly being TRBD1 (5 bases). The CDR3 is 11 amino acids. The V gene's germline CDR1 is DFQATT and CDR2 SNEGSKA (reference sequence). The V gene lost 1 base and the J gene lost 8 bases, with 8 bases spanning the gap.

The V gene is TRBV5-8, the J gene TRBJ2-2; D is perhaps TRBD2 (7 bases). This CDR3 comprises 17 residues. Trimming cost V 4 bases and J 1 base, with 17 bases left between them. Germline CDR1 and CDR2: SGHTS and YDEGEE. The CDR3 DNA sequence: TGTGCCAGCAGCGCCCCGGGGGGCTTCATGAACACCGGGGAGCTGTTTTTT. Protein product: CASSAPGGFMNTGELFF.